This TCR beta chain was sequenced for a study of T cells in Graves' hyperthyroidism and ophthalmopathy. General study points: Researchers report that a 13 V-J model separated ophthalmopathy from stable hyperthyroidism. Ophthalmopathy prediction by the model preceded onset by a median roughly 6 months.

The cohort's ophthalmopathy patients, a group with duration under 3 months, had a Clinical Activity Score of at least 3 and a NOSPECS grade of at least 4. The germline V gene encodes CDR1 SGHRS and CDR2 YFSETQ. This CDR3 contains 14 residues. Trimming cost V 0 bases and J 6 bases; bases outside gene matches: 3. TCR beta CDR3 regions were amplified from RNA transcripts. First-round RT-PCR with HTBI primers amplified the TCR CDR3 region. TCRdb itself ran the multiplex PCR reads through MiXCR, one entry per CDR3 protein. The repertoire includes around 600,000 distinct CDR3 sequences, about 14% of them detected once, and approximately 6.4% sits in the top ten. In this sample, this clonotype turned up a few times. Its specificity is not known.

What was sequenced was blood. The receptor was isolated from a woman under 30 with Graves' ophthalmopathy. The chain is built from TRBV5-1 and TRBJ2-3; 8 bases map to TRBD2. CDR3 in amino acids: CASSLEREWDTQYF. For the CDR3, the DNA is TGCGCCAGCAGCTTGGAGCGGGAGTGGGATACGCAGTATTTT.